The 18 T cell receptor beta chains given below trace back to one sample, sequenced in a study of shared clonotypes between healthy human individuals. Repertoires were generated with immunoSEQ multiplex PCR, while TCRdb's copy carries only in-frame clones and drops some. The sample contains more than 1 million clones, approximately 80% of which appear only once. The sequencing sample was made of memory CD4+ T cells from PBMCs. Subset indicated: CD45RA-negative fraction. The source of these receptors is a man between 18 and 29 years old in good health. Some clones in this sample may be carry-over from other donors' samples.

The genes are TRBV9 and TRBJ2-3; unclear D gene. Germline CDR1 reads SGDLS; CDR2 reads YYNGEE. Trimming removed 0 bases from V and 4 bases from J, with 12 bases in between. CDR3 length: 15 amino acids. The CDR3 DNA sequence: TGTGCCAGCAGCGTAGAAGGCGTTTCGGCAGATACGCAGTATTTT. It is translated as CASSVEGVSADTQYF.

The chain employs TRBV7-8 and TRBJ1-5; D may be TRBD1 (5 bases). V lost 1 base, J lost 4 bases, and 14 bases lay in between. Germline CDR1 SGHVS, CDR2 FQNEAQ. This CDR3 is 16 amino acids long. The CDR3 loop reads CASSLGWGIANQPQHF. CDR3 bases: TGTGCCAGCAGCTTAGGGTGGGGGATAGCAAATCAGCCCCAGCATTTT. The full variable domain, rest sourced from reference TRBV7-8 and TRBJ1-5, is GAGVSQSPRYKVAKRGQDVALRCDPISGHVSLFWYQQALGQGPEFLTYFQNEAQLDKSGLPSDRFFAERPEGSVSTLKIQRTQQEDSAVYLCASSLGWGIANQPQHFGDGTRLSIL.

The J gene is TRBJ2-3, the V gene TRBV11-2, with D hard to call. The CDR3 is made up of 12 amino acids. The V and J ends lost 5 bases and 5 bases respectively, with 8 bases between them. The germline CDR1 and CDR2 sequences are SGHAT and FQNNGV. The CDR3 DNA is TGTGCCAGCAGCACAAGTGTAGATACGCAGTATTTT. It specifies CASSTSVDTQYF.

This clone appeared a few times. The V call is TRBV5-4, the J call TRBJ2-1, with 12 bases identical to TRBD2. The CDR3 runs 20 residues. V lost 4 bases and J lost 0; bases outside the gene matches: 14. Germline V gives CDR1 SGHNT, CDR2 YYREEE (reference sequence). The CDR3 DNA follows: TGTGCCAGCAGCCCCTTTTGGACTAGCGGGACCCAAAGCTCCTACAATGAGCAGTTCTTC. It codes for CASSPFWTSGTQSSYNEQFF.

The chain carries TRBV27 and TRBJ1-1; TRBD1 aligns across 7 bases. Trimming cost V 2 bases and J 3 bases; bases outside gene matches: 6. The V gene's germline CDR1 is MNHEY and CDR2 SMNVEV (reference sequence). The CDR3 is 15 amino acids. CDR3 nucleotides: TGTGCCAGCAGTTTAGTGAGGGGGCAGGACACTGAAGCTTTCTTT. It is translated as CASSLVRGQDTEAFF.

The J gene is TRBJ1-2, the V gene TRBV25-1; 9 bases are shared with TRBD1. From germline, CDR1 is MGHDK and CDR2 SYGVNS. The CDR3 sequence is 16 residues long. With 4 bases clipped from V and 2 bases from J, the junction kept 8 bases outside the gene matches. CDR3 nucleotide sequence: TGTGCCAGCAGTGCTGCCCCGGGACAGGGAAACTATGGCTACACCTTC. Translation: CASSAAPGQGNYGYTF.

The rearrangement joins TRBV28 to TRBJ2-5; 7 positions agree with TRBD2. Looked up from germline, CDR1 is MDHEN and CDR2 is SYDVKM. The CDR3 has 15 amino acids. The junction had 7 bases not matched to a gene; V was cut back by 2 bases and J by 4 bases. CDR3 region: CASSLTSAGAETQYF. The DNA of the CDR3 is TGTGCCAGCAGTTTAACTAGCGCGGGAGCAGAGACCCAGTACTTC.

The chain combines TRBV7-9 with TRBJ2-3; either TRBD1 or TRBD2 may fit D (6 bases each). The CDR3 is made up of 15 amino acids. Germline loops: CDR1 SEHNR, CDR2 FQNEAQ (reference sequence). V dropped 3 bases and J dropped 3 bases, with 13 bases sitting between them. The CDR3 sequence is CASSLLGGPTDTQYF. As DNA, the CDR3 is TGTGCCAGCAGCTTGTTAGGGGGGCCGACAGATACGCAGTATTTT.

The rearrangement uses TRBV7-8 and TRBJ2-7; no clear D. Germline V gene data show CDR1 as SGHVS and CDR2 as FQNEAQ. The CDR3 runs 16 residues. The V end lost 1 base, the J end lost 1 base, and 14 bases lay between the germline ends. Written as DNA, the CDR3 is TGTGCCAGCAGCTTAGGGTATGCCGGGTCTTCCTACGAGCAGTACTTC. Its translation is CASSLGYAGSSYEQYF.

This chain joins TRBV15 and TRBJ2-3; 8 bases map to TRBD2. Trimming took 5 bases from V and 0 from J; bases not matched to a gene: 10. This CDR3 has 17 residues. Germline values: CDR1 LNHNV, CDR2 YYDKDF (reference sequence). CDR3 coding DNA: TGTGCCACCAGCGCAAAGGAACTAGCGGCTAGCACAGATACGCAGTATTTT. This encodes CATSAKELAASTDTQYF. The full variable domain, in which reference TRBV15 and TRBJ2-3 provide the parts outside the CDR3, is DAMVIQNPRYQVTQFGKPVTLSCSQTLNHNVMYWYQQKSSQAPKLLFHYYDKDFNNEADTPDNFQSRRPNTSFCFLDIRSPGLGDTAMYLCATSAKELAASTDTQYFGPGTRLTVL.

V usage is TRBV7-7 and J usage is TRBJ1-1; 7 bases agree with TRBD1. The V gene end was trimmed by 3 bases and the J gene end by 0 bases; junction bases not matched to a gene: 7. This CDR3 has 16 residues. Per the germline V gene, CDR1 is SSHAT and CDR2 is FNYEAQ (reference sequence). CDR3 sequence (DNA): TGTGCCAGCAGCTTCGGGGACAGCACTATGAACACTGAAGCTTTCTTT. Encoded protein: CASSFGDSTMNTEAFF.

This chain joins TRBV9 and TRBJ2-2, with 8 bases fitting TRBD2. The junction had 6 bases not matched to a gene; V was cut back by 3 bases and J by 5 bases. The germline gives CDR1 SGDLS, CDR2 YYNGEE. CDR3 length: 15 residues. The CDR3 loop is CASSEIAGRTGELFF. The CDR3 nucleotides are TGTGCCAGCAGCGAGATAGCGGGAAGGACCGGGGAGCTGTTTTTT.

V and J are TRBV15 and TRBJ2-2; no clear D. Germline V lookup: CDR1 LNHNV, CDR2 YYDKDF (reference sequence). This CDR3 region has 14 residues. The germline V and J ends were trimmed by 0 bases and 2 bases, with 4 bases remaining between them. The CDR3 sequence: CATSRDTNTGELFF. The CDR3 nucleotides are TGTGCCACCAGCAGAGATACTAACACCGGGGAGCTGTTTTTT.

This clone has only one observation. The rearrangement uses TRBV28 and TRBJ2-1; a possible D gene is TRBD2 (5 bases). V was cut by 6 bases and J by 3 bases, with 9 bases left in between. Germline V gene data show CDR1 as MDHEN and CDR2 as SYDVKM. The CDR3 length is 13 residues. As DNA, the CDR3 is TGTGCCAGCAGGGTTGGGAGCTACAATGAGCAGTTCTTC. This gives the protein CASRVGSYNEQFF.

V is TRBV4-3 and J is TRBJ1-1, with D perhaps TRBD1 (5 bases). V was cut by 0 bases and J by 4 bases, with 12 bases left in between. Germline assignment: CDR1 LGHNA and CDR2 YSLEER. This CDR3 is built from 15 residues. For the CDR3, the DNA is TGCGCCAGCAGCCAAGATACAGGCCACCCCACTGAAGCTTTCTTT. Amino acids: CASSQDTGHPTEAFF.

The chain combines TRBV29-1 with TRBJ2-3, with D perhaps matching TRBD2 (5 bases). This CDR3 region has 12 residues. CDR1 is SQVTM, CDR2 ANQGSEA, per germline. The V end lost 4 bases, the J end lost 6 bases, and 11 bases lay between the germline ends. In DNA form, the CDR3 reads TGCAGCGTTGCCGGAGGCGAGGATACGCAGTATTTT. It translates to CSVAGGEDTQYF.

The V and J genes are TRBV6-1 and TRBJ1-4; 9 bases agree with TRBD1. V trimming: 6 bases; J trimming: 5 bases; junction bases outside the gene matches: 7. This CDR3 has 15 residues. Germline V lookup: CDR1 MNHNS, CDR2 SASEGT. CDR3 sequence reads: CASSDTGGENEKLFF. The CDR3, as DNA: TGTGCCAGCAGCGACACAGGGGGCGAAAATGAAAAACTGTTTTTT.

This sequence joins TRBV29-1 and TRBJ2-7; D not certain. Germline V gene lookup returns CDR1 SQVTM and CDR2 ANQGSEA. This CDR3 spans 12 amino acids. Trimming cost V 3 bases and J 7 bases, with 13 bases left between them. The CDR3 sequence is CSVDPGSGEQYF. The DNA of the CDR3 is TGCAGCGTTGATCCGGGTAGTGGGGAGCAGTACTTC.